This T cell receptor (beta chain) was identified during a study of chemoradiotherapy in HPV16-positive cancers. Measured with immunoSEQ multiplex PCR; TCRdb has only the in-frame clones, and not every one. The repertoire includes about 5,400 clones, around 84% of them detected once, and around 10% sits in the top ten. Germline loops: CDR1 LGHNA, CDR2 YNFKEQ. CDR3 size: 15 residues. V lost 0 bases to trimming and J lost 4 bases, with 12 bases between them. The sample consisted of tumor tissue, taken from a patient who underwent chemoradiotherapy. The TCR originated in a human donor with HPV-associated anogenital cancer. The chain joins TRBV4-2 to TRBJ1-1; D gene uncertain. The CDR3 loop reads CASSQEVGGVTEAFF. The DNA of the CDR3 is TGTGCCAGCAGCCAAGAAGTAGGTGGGGTCACTGAAGCTTTCTTT.